This entry features one T cell receptor (beta chain) sequence. The antigen is undetermined. TCRdb keeps only in-frame clones here, not all; method: immunoSEQ multiplex PCR. The sample records about 22,000 clones, approximately 86% being singletons. This record belongs to a study of T cells in localized non-small cell lung cancer. Findings of the study overall: Of the tissues analyzed, uninvolved adjacent lung showed maximal T cell clonality, greater than tumor.

Sample: PBMCs, taken before any cancer treatment. This TCR derives from a man aged 35-69 years with stage II squamous cell lung carcinoma.

The CDR3 spells CASIGALHTF. The CDR3 region has the DNA TGTGCCAGCATCGGAGCACTTCACACCTTC. J is TRBJ1-2 and V is TRBV25-1; D is unresolved. V lost 7 bases, J lost 12 bases, and 12 bases lay in between. This CDR3 is 10 amino acids long. CDR1 and CDR2 (germline): MGHDK, SYGVNS.